Shown below are 21 T cell receptor beta chains from a single sample sequenced in a study of T cells after yellow fever vaccination. From the 5' RACE reads, TCRdb called clonotypes with MiXCR, one entry per CDR3 protein. The profile shows about 350,000 distinct CDR3 sequences, roughly 8.6% of them singletons. This specimen consisted of PBMCs, obtained roughly 45 days after the first yellow fever vaccination. These receptors were taken from a young man who received the YFV17D yellow fever vaccine.

V usage is TRBV18 and J usage is TRBJ1-1; perhaps TRBD1 as D (5 bases). CDR1 is KGHSH and CDR2 is LQKENI in the germline V gene. The CDR3 loop spans 16 amino acids. V was clipped by 3 bases and J by 4 bases, with 18 bases between them. CDR3 DNA: TGTGCCAGCTCACCGTCGACAGTGGGAAAAGGCACTGAAGCTTTCTTT. Protein: CASSPSTVGKGTEAFF.

This clonotype showed up just a few times. V and J are TRBV12-3 or TRBV12-4 and TRBJ2-1, with D perhaps given as TRBD1 or TRBD2 (6 bases each). V dropped 8 bases and J dropped 3 bases, with 11 bases sitting between them. This CDR3 has 13 residues. The chain's CDR3 is CASGGRGYNEQFF. As DNA, the CDR3 is TGTGCCAGCGGGGGGCGAGGCTACAATGAGCAGTTCTTC.

This clonotype was observed a handful of times. This chain joins TRBV10-3 and TRBJ2-3, with TRBD2 as a possible D gene (5 bases). The CDR3 is 19 amino acids. The germline V gene encodes CDR1 ENHRY and CDR2 SYGVKD. V shed 2 bases and J shed 2 bases, with 23 bases lying between them. The CDR3 DNA follows: TGTGCCATCAGTGAGCCGGCCGGAAGCACGGACTCTTACACAGATACGCAGTATTTT. Its protein product is CAISEPAGSTDSYTDTQYF.

CDR3 DNA: TGTGCCAGCAGTCCGACAGGGGGCTACAATGAGCAGTTCTTC. Protein sequence: CASSPTGGYNEQFF. V and J are TRBV12-3 or TRBV12-4 and TRBJ2-1; TRBD1 aligns across 9 bases. V lost 5 bases to trimming and J lost 3 bases; unmatched junction nucleotides: 2. The CDR3 sequence is 14 residues long.

This clonotype was seen a few times. CDR3: CASTPLGQQSNTGELFF. The DNA for the CDR3 is TGTGCCAGCACCCCTCTGGGACAGCAATCGAACACCGGGGAGCTGTTTTTT. The chain carries TRBV5-6 and TRBJ2-2, with TRBD1 matching over 7 bases. With 6 bases clipped from V and 0 bases from J, the junction kept 11 bases outside the gene matches. The germline gives CDR1 SGHDT, CDR2 YYEEEE. This CDR3 is built from 17 residues. The entire variable domain, with the rest obtained from reference TRBV5-6 and TRBJ2-2, is as follows: DAGVTQSPTHLIKTRGQQVTLRCSPKSGHDTVSWYQQALGQGPQFIFQYYEEEERQRGNFPDRFSGHQFPNYSSELNVNALLLGDSALYLCASTPLGQQSNTGELFFGEGSRLTVL.

This clonotype has a handful of counts. The chain carries TRBV12-3 or TRBV12-4 and TRBJ1-1; D is unresolved. With 6 bases removed from V and 3 bases from J, the gap between germline ends came to 11 bases. The CDR3 length is 13 residues. DNA of the CDR3: TGTGCCAGCAGCCTGTACACGGACACTGAAGCTTTCTTT. It translates to CASSLYTDTEAFF.

V is TRBV19 and J is TRBJ2-3; 7 nucleotides line up with TRBD2. Germline assignment: CDR1 LNHDA and CDR2 SQIVND (reference sequence). After removal of 3 bases from V and 4 bases from J, the junction contained 4 bases not matched to a gene. This CDR3 has 14 residues. The CDR3, as DNA: TGTGCCAGTAGTATCTGGGAGGGCGCAGATACGCAGTATTTT. Translated: CASSIWEGADTQYF.

This clonotype was counted at least ten times. The chain employs TRBV4-3 and TRBJ2-6; D might be TRBD1 (6 bases). CDR1 and CDR2 (germline): LGHNA, YSLEER. This CDR3 region has 14 residues. Trimming left V 3 bases short and J 5 bases short, with 8 bases between. CDR3 region: CASSQGARANVLTF. CDR3 bases: TGCGCCAGCAGCCAGGGGGCCAGGGCCAACGTCCTGACTTTC.

This clonotype has more than one count but fewer than ten. V and J are TRBV5-6 and TRBJ1-1; no definite D call. CDR3 length: 14 amino acids. Germline values: CDR1 SGHDT, CDR2 YYEEEE. Trimming removed 6 bases at V and 5 bases at J, with 17 bases between. This chain's CDR3 is CASTSGLEKTEAFF. In DNA form, the CDR3 reads TGTGCCAGCACCTCTGGGCTTGAGAAGACTGAAGCTTTCTTT.

This clonotype was counted ten times or more. The V and J genes are TRBV7-7 and TRBJ2-7; 10 positions agree with TRBD1. The CDR3 runs 15 residues. The trim removed 6 bases at V and 6 bases at J, leaving 11 bases unmatched. The germline gives CDR1 SSHAT, CDR2 FNYEAQ (reference sequence). This CDR3 reads CASSQTGGATSEQYF. In DNA, the CDR3 is TGTGCCAGCAGTCAGACAGGGGGCGCGACCAGCGAGCAGTACTTC.

This chain joins TRBV15 and TRBJ2-3; tentative D call: TRBD2 (6 bases). The CDR3 contains 14 residues. Trimming shortened V by 5 bases and J by 7 bases, and 16 bases separated the two germline ends. Germline lookup yields CDR1 LNHNV and CDR2 YYDKDF (reference sequence). The CDR3 protein is CATSPLGGGNTQYF. For the CDR3, the DNA is TGTGCCACCAGCCCCCTTGGAGGAGGGAATACGCAGTATTTT. Full variable domain (outside the CDR3, taken from reference TRBV15 and TRBJ2-3): DAMVIQNPRYQVTQFGKPVTLSCSQTLNHNVMYWYQQKSSQAPKLLFHYYDKDFNNEADTPDNFQSRRPNTSFCFLDIRSPGLGDTAMYLCATSPLGGGNTQYFGPGTRLTVL.

The rearrangement joins TRBV7-9 to TRBJ2-4, with D perhaps TRBD1 (6 bases). Trimming pared 5 bases from V and 7 bases from J, leaving 24 bases between. The germline V gene has CDR1 SEHNR and CDR2 FQNEAQ (reference sequence). The CDR3 sequence is 17 residues long. The CDR3 spells CASSPWGPDGVLNIQYF. The CDR3 DNA is TGTGCCAGCAGCCCGTGGGGGCCGGACGGGGTTCTGAACATTCAGTACTTC.

This clonotype was detected a few times. This chain uses TRBV15 with TRBJ1-4, with TRBD1 identical over 9 bases. The V gene's germline CDR1 is LNHNV and CDR2 YYDKDF (reference sequence). This CDR3 contains 16 residues. V trimming: 3 bases; J trimming: 8 bases; junction bases outside the gene matches: 10. The CDR3 sequence: CATSSPVGQGMEKLFF. CDR3 sequence (DNA): TGTGCCACCAGCAGCCCCGTGGGACAGGGTATGGAAAAACTGTTTTTT.

This clonotype occurred a few times. This chain connects TRBV7-9 to TRBJ2-1, with D possibly called TRBD1 or TRBD2 (6 bases each). V was pared by 3 bases and J by 4 bases, with 16 bases between. Germline V gives CDR1 SEHNR, CDR2 FQNEAQ (reference sequence). The CDR3 runs 16 residues. CDR3 loop: CASSFGGPKTYNEQFF. CDR3 sequence (DNA): TGTGCCAGCAGCTTTGGGGGGCCAAAAACTTACAATGAGCAGTTCTTC.

This chain links TRBV12-3 or TRBV12-4 with TRBJ1-2; 7 nucleotides line up with TRBD1. The CDR3 sequence is 16 residues long. After removal of 4 bases from V and 8 bases from J, the junction contained 16 bases not matched to a gene. The CDR3 is CASSSSTGRGGTGYTF. The CDR3 DNA sequence: TGTGCCAGCAGTTCATCGACAGGGCGGGGGGGGACGGGCTACACCTTC.

Only a few counts were recorded for this clonotype. This sequence joins TRBV5-1 and TRBJ2-5; 9 bases fit TRBD2. CDR3 length equals 16 residues. Per germline, CDR1 SGHRS and CDR2 YFSETQ. V lost 0 bases and J lost 0; bases outside the gene matches: 3. The CDR3 nucleotides are TGCGCCAGCAGCTTGGGTGTAGCGGGAGACCAAGAGACCCAGTACTTC. The encoded protein is CASSLGVAGDQETQYF.

The V call is TRBV7-9, the J call TRBJ2-7, with 8 bases aligning to TRBD1. Germline V CDR1 and CDR2: SEHNR, FQNEAQ (reference sequence). The CDR3 is made up of 15 amino acids. The V and J ends lost 5 bases and 2 bases, in that order; junction bases with no gene match: 8. CDR3 residues: CASSRTGTGPYEQYF. CDR3 sequence (DNA): TGTGCCAGCAGCCGCACCGGGACAGGTCCCTACGAGCAGTACTTC.

This clonotype was picked up a small number of times. This sequence joins TRBV27 and TRBJ2-7; no firm D call. Germline CDR1 reads MNHEY; CDR2 reads SMNVEV (reference sequence). This CDR3 comprises 13 residues. Trimming took off 5 bases at V and 10 bases at J, with 18 bases between the two ends. The CDR3 protein is CASSPGRKGVQYV. CDR3 nucleotides: TGTGCCAGCAGTCCCGGCCGGAAGGGCGTACAGTACGTC.

In the case of this clonotype: Compared with germline, one end of the junction differs, possibly owing to a read error. This chain links TRBV5-1 with TRBJ2-2, with TRBD2 matching 12 bases. CDR1 SGHRS and CDR2 YFSETQ come from the germline V gene. The length of the CDR3 is 18 residues. The CDR3 nucleotides are TGCGTCAGCAGCTACCAACCGACTAGCGGGGGCAGCACCGGGGAGCTGTTTTTT. Its translation is CVSSYQPTSGGSTGELFF.

This clonotype was seen a handful of times. This chain's CDR3 is CASSPPSRVNTEAFF. CDR3 nucleotides: TGTGCCAGCTCACCACCGAGCAGGGTGAACACTGAAGCTTTCTTT. The chain is built from TRBV18 and TRBJ1-1; D may be TRBD1 (5 bases). Deletions cut 0 bases from V and 0 bases from J, with 8 bases between. The CDR3 covers 15 residues. The V gene's germline CDR1 is KGHSH and CDR2 LQKENI.

This clonotype was detected a few times. The chain joins TRBV7-2 to TRBJ1-2, with unresolved D. Looked up from germline, CDR1 is SGHTA and CDR2 is FQGNSA. The germline V and J ends were trimmed by 4 bases and 4 bases, with 7 bases remaining between them. CDR3 length equals 12 residues. The CDR3 loop is CASSSSGYGYTF. CDR3 DNA: TGTGCCAGCAGCTCCAGTGGCTATGGCTACACCTTC.